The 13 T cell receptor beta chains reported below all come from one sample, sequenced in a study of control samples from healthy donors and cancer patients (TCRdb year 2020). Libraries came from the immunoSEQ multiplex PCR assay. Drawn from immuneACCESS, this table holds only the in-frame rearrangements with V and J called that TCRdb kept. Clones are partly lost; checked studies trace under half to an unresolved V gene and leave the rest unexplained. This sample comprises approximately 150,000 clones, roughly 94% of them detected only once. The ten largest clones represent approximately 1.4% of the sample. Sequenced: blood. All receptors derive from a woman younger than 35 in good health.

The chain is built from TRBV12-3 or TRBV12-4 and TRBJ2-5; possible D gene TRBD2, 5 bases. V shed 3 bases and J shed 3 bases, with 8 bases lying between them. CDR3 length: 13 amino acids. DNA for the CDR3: TGTGCCAGCAGTTTCGGGGTGGAAGAGACCCAGTACTTC. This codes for CASSFGVEETQYF.

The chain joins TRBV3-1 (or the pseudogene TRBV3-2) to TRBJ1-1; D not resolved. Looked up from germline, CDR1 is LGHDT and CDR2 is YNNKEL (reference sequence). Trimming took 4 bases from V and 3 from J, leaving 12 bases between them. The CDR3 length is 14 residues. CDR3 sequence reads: CASSLAIGYTEAFF. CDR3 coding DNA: TGTGCCAGCAGCCTGGCCATAGGTTACACTGAAGCTTTCTTT.

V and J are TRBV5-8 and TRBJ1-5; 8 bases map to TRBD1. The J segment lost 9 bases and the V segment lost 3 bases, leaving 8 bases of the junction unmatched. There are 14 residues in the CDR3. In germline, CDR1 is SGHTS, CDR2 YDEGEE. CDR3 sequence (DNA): TGTGCCAGCAGCTCGGACAGGGAAGGTCGGCCCCAGCATTTT. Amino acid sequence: CASSSDREGRPQHF.

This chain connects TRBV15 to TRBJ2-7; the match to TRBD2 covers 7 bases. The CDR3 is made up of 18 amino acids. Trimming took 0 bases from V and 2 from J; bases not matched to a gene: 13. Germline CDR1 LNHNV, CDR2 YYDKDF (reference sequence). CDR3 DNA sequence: TGTGCCACCAGCAGAGATCTGTTCGGAGCGGGATTAACCTACGAGCAGTACTTC. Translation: CATSRDLFGAGLTYEQYF.

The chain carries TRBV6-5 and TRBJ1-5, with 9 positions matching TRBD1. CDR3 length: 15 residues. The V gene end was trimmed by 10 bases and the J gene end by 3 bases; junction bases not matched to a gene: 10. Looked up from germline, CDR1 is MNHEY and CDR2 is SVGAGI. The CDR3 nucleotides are TGTGCCACCGTAATCGGGACAGGGATCAATCAGCCCCAGCATTTT. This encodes CATVIGTGINQPQHF.

For the CDR3, the DNA is TGTGCCAGCATTAATAGCTCGTACGAGCAGTACTTC. It is translated as CASINSSYEQYF. The chain joins TRBV28 to TRBJ2-7; no firm D call. The germline V gene has CDR1 MDHEN and CDR2 SYDVKM. Trimming shortened V by 7 bases and J by 4 bases, and 11 bases separated the two germline ends. There are 12 residues in the CDR3. Combining the CDR3 with reference TRBV28 and TRBJ2-7 gives the whole variable domain DVKVTQSSRYLVKRTGEKVFLECVQDMDHENMFWYRQDPGLGLRLIYFSYDVKMKEKGDIPEGYSVSREKKERFSLILESASTNQTSMYLCASINSSYEQYFGPGTRLTVT.

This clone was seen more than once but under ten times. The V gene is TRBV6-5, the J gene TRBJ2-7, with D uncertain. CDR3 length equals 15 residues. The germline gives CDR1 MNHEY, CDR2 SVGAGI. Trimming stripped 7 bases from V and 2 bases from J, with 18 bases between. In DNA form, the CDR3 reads TGTGCCAGCACTCATGGGCCAACCGAGGCCTACGAGCAGTACTTC. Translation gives CASTHGPTEAYEQYF.

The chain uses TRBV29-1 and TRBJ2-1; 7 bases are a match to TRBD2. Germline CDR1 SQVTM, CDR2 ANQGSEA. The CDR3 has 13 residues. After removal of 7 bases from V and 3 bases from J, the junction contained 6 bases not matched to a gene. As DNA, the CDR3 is TGCAGCGCCCCGCGGGGGAACTACAATGAGCAGTTCTTC. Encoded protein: CSAPRGNYNEQFF.

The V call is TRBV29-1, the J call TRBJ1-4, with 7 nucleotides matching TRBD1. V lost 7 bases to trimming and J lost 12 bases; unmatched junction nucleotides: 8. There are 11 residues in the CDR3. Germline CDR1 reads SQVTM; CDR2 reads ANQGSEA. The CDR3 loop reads CSAERQGELFF. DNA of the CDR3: TGCAGCGCGGAAAGACAGGGAGAACTGTTTTTT.

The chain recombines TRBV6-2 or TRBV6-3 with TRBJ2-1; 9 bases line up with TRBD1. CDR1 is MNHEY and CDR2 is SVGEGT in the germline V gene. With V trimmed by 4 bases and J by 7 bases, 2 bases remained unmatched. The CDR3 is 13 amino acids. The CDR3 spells CASSSGTGNEQFF. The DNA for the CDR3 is TGTGCCAGCAGTTCCGGGACAGGGAATGAGCAGTTCTTC.

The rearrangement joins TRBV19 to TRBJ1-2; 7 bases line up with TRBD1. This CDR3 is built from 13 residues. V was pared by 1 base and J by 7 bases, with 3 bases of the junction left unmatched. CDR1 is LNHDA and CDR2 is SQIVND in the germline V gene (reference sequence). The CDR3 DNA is TGTGCCAGTAGTATAGTGAACAGGGGTGGCTACACCTTC. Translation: CASSIVNRGGYTF.

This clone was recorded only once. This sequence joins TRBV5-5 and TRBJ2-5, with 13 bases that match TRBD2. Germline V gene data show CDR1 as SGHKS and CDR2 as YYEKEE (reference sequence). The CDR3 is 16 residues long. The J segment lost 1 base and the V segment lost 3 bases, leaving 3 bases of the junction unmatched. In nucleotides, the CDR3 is TGTGCCAGCAGCTCCTGGACTAGCGGGAGCCAAGAGACCCAGTACTTC. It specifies CASSSWTSGSQETQYF.

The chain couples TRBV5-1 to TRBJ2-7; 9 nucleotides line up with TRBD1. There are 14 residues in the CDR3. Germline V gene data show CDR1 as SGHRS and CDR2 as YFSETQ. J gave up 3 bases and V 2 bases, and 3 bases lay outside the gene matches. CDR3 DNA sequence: TGCGCCAGCAGCTTCGGGACAGGGAACTACGAGCAGTACTTC. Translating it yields CASSFGTGNYEQYF.